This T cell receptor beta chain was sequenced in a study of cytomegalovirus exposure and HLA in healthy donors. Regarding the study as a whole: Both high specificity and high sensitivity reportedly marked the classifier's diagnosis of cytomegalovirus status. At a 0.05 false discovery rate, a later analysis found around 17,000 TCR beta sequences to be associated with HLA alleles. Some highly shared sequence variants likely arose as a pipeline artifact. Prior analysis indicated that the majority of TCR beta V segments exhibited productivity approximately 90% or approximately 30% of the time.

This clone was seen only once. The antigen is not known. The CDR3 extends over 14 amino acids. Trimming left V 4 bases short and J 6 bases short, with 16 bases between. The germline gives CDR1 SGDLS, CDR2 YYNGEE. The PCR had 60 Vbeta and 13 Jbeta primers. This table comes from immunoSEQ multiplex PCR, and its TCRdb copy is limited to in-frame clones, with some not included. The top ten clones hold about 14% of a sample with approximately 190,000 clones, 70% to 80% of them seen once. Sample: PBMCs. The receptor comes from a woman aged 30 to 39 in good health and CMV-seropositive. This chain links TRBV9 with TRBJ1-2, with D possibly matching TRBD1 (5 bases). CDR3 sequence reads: CASSRTGESDGYTF. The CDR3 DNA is TGTGCCAGCAGCAGGACGGGGGAAAGTGATGGCTACACCTTC.